This TCR beta chain was sequenced during a study of T cells after yellow fever vaccination. Overall study: Fractions of low cell number were prepared using SMART-Seq v4 Ultra Low Input.

V lost 5 bases to trimming and J lost 0 bases, with 17 bases between them. CDR1 is SGHAT, CDR2 FQDESV, per germline (reference sequence). This CDR3 contains 16 residues. TCRdb reprocessed the 5' RACE reads via MiXCR and lists one record per CDR3 protein. This table has some 300,000 distinct CDR3 sequences, about 8.3% appearing once. V usage is TRBV11-1 and J usage is TRBJ2-7; D unclear. The origin of this receptor is a man in his late teens or twenties who received the YFV17D yellow fever vaccine. This specimen consisted of PBMCs, obtained about 49 days after the first yellow fever vaccination. DNA of the CDR3: TGTGCCAGCAGCCCCGGGCGAGTGTTAGACTCCTACGAGCAGTACTTC. It specifies CASSPGRVLDSYEQYF.